This entry lists 24 T cell receptor beta chains sequenced from one sample in a study of blood T cell repertoires in COVID-19. The method was immunoSEQ multiplex PCR; TCRdb's version includes in-frame clones alone and lacks a portion of them. The sample includes some 250,000 clones, about 91% of them seen just once. Sequenced input: PBMCs or T cells enriched from blood (not recorded which). The receptor source for this set is a human donor in a cohort exposed to, infected with or recovered from COVID-19 (not recorded which). The donor label of this sample is uncertain.

The chain is built from TRBV20-1 and TRBJ2-7; TRBD1 matches at 7 bases. The CDR3 is 11 amino acids. Germline assignment: CDR1 DFQATT and CDR2 SNEGSKA (reference sequence). After removal of 5 bases from V and 6 bases from J, the junction contained 4 bases not matched to a gene. CDR3 nucleotides: TGCAGTGCTCAGACAGGGACCGAGCAGTACTTC. Translating gives CSAQTGTEQYF.

This chain joins TRBV30 and TRBJ2-7, with 8 positions matching TRBD1. Unmatched junction bases numbered 6, after V lost 3 bases and J lost 5 bases. This CDR3 region has 13 residues. The germline CDR1 and CDR2 sequences are GTSNPN and SVGIG (reference sequence). The CDR3: CAWRAGGANEQYF. The CDR3 coding sequence is TGTGCCTGGAGGGCAGGGGGCGCGAACGAGCAGTACTTC.

This clone was counted once. The rearrangement links TRBV7-9 to TRBJ2-3; TRBD2 aligns across 9 bases. The ends lost 0 bases at V and 5 bases at J; junction bases unmatched: 6. The CDR3 is 16 amino acids. CDR1 and CDR2 (germline): SEHNR, FQNEAQ (reference sequence). Here the CDR3 reads CASSLARMTSGDTQYF. CDR3 nucleotide sequence: TGTGCCAGCAGCTTAGCACGGATGACTAGCGGAGATACGCAGTATTTT.

The gene calls are TRBV5-1 and TRBJ1-5; TRBD1 aligns across 8 bases. Germline V gene data show CDR1 as SGHRS and CDR2 as YFSETQ. V lost 6 bases and J lost 0; bases outside the gene matches: 2. CDR3 length: 14 residues. Here the CDR3 DNA reads TGCGCCAGCAAGGACAGGGATAGCAATCAGCCCCAGCATTTT. Protein sequence: CASKDRDSNQPQHF.

This clone appeared once. The J gene is TRBJ2-3, the V gene TRBV12-5, with 8 nucleotides matching TRBD2. Unmatched junction bases numbered 10, after V lost 9 bases and J lost 2 bases. The V gene's germline CDR1 is LGHNT and CDR2 FRNRAP. This CDR3 spans 15 amino acids. The DNA of the CDR3 is TGTGCTAGCCGACCTAGCGGGTGGGACACAGATACGCAGTATTTT. Translating gives CASRPSGWDTDTQYF.

V and J are TRBV5-8 and TRBJ2-7; D gene uncertain. Germline CDR1 is SGHTS and CDR2 is YDEGEE. Trimming removed 9 bases from V and 1 base from J, with 17 bases in between. The CDR3 length is 14 residues. Here the CDR3 reads CAILQLPRSYEQYF. The CDR3 bases are TGTGCCATCTTACAACTCCCTAGGTCCTACGAGCAGTACTTC.

The rearrangement links TRBV7-8 to TRBJ1-1, with 9 positions matching TRBD1. CDR3 length equals 16 residues. Germline lookup yields CDR1 SGHVS and CDR2 FQNEAQ. With V trimmed by 4 bases and J by 4 bases, 10 bases remained unmatched. In DNA, the CDR3 is TGTGCCAGCAGCTGGGACAGGGAGTATGGTGGCACTGAAGCTTTCTTT. The encoded protein is CASSWDREYGGTEAFF.

As concerns this clone: Compared with germline, one end of the junction differs, possibly owing to a read error. V usage is TRBV7-2 and J usage is TRBJ2-3; TRBD2 aligns across 12 bases. There are 15 residues in the CDR3. The germline gives CDR1 SGHTA, CDR2 FQGNSA. Here the CDR3 reads CASSPTSGGTDTRYF. CDR3 coding DNA: TGTGCCAGCAGCCCTACTAGCGGGGGGACAGATACGCGGTATTTT.

The V and J genes are TRBV6-5 and TRBJ2-3, with 7 positions matching TRBD2. Germline V gives CDR1 MNHEY, CDR2 SVGAGI. The CDR3 spans 15 residues. The V segment lost 2 bases and the J segment 0 bases; nucleotides outside the gene matches: 2. This CDR3 is CASSYGGGSTDTQYF. CDR3 nucleotides: TGTGCCAGCAGTTACGGGGGGGGGAGCACAGATACGCAGTATTTT.

The V and J genes are TRBV18 and TRBJ2-5; no clear D gene. CDR3 size: 15 residues. Per the germline V gene, CDR1 is KGHSH and CDR2 is LQKENI. Trimming cost V 2 bases and J 1 base, with 11 bases left between them. Here the CDR3 reads CASSPSGEFQETQYF. The CDR3 DNA follows: TGTGCCAGCTCACCATCCGGAGAGTTCCAAGAGACCCAGTACTTC.

The chain employs TRBV20-1 and TRBJ2-4, with 10 positions matching TRBD2. The CDR3 extends over 15 amino acids. The V gene's germline CDR1 is DFQATT and CDR2 SNEGSKA (reference sequence). With V trimmed by 3 bases and J by 0 bases, 2 bases remained unmatched. The CDR3 loop reads CSASWTSGAKNIQYF. CDR3 nucleotide sequence: TGCAGTGCTAGTTGGACTAGCGGAGCCAAAAACATTCAGTACTTC.

The chain is built from TRBV2 and TRBJ1-5; D gene unclear. The CDR3 is made up of 12 amino acids. The V gene lost 8 bases and the J gene lost 5 bases, with 10 bases spanning the gap. Germline-derived CDR1 and CDR2 are SNHLY and FYNNEI. CDR3 DNA sequence: TGTGCCAGCGACACCCCGGATCAGCCCCAGCATTTT. This translates into CASDTPDQPQHF.

This clone was detected only a few times. The CDR3 region has the DNA TGCGCCAGCAGCTTTCCTTCTGGGGGCCGATCTAACTATGGCTACACCTTC. It specifies CASSFPSGGRSNYGYTF. The gene calls are TRBV4-1 and TRBJ1-2; possibly TRBD1 for D (6 bases). The length of the CDR3 is 17 residues. Looked up from germline, CDR1 is MGHRA and CDR2 is YSYEKL. V was cut by 5 bases and J by 0 bases, with 19 bases left in between.

This sequence joins TRBV6-5 and TRBJ1-2; D unclear. The V end lost 6 bases, the J end lost 0 bases, and 8 bases lay between the germline ends. The germline CDR1 and CDR2 sequences are MNHEY and SVGAGI. This CDR3 has 13 residues. CDR3 DNA sequence: TGTGCCAGCAGAGTAACAACTAACTATGGCTACACCTTC. It translates to CASRVTTNYGYTF.

This clone has a handful of counts. CDR3 coding DNA: TGTGCCAGCAGCTCGCCGGGACAGTTTTGGGGCTACACCTTC. This translates into CASSSPGQFWGYTF. The chain joins TRBV7-2 to TRBJ1-2; TRBD1 aligns across 7 bases. Germline loops: CDR1 SGHTA, CDR2 FQGNSA. The V segment lost 4 bases and the J segment 8 bases; nucleotides outside the gene matches: 10. This CDR3 has 14 amino acids.

The gene calls are TRBV10-3 and TRBJ2-3, with D perhaps matching TRBD1 (5 bases). The ends were cut back, 2 bases at V and 2 bases at J, with 11 bases in the middle. Germline V gene lookup returns CDR1 ENHRY and CDR2 SYGVKD. The CDR3 runs to 15 residues. The CDR3 sequence is CAISEPQGNTDTQYF. In DNA, the CDR3 is TGTGCCATCAGTGAGCCGCAGGGAAACACAGATACGCAGTATTTT.

The rearrangement joins TRBV6-4 to TRBJ2-2, with D possibly matching TRBD2 (6 bases). V was trimmed by 0 bases and J by 1 base, leaving 6 bases between them. The CDR3 runs 15 residues. Germline V lookup: CDR1 MRHNA, CDR2 SNTAGT. This CDR3 is CASSDSEGNTGELFF. The CDR3 bases are TGTGCCAGCAGTGACTCGGAGGGGAACACCGGGGAGCTGTTTTTT.

CDR3 region: CASSQDRAGELFF. CDR3 nucleotide sequence: TGCGCCAGCAGCCAGGACAGGGCCGGGGAGCTGTTTTTT. This sequence joins TRBV4-3 and TRBJ2-2; the match to TRBD1 covers 8 bases. This CDR3 is 13 amino acids long. Germline V gene data show CDR1 as LGHNA and CDR2 as YSLEER. V trimming: 3 bases; J trimming: 6 bases; junction bases outside the gene matches: 0.

The chain has TRBV3-1 (or the pseudogene TRBV3-2) and TRBJ2-2, with TRBD2 as a possible D gene (6 bases). The CDR3 spans 15 residues. CDR1 is LGHDT and CDR2 is YNNKEL in the germline V gene (reference sequence). The ends were cut back, 4 bases at V and 7 bases at J, with 16 bases in the middle. The CDR3 spells CASSLGRTIHGELFF. The CDR3 nucleotides read TGTGCCAGCAGCCTAGGTAGGACTATTCACGGGGAGCTGTTTTTT.

The chain carries TRBV19 and TRBJ2-5, with D possibly TRBD2 on 6 matching bases. Deletions cut 3 bases from V and 5 bases from J, with 13 bases between. Germline loops: CDR1 LNHDA, CDR2 SQIVND (reference sequence). This CDR3 contains 14 residues. The CDR3 here is CASSIPGGVETQYF. CDR3 sequence (DNA): TGTGCCAGTAGTATTCCCGGAGGGGTGGAGACCCAGTACTTC.

This clone is a singleton in its sample. V gene TRBV7-2 combines with J gene TRBJ1-2, with no clear D. Germline V gene data show CDR1 as SGHTA and CDR2 as FQGNSA. V lost 1 base to trimming and J lost 7 bases, with 13 bases between them. CDR3 length: 14 amino acids. The DNA for the CDR3 is TGTGCCAGCAGCTTAGTTGCGCAGGCGGGTGGCTACACCTTC. Translation: CASSLVAQAGGYTF. Full variable domain (remainder filled in from reference TRBV7-2 and TRBJ1-2): GAGVSQSPSNKVTEKGKDVELRCDPISGHTALYWYRQSLGQGLEFLIYFQGNSAPDKSGLPSDRFSAERTGGSVSTLTIQRTQQEDSAVYLCASSLVAQAGGYTFGSGTRLTVV.

This chain connects TRBV29-1 to TRBJ1-1, with 9 nucleotides matching TRBD1. Germline CDR1 SQVTM, CDR2 ANQGSEA. CDR3 size: 14 residues. The V segment lost 6 bases and the J segment 5 bases; nucleotides outside the gene matches: 10. CDR3 DNA: TGCAGCGTCCTCAACAGGGGGCCAGGGACTGAAGCTTTCTTT. It encodes CSVLNRGPGTEAFF.

The V and J genes are TRBV19 and TRBJ1-5; TRBD1 is a possible D gene (6 bases). In germline, CDR1 is LNHDA, CDR2 SQIVND (reference sequence). This CDR3 comprises 15 residues. Trimming cost V 10 bases and J 5 bases, with 21 bases left between them. The CDR3 loop is CATNPGPDSHQPQHF. CDR3 DNA sequence: TGTGCCACCAACCCTGGCCCGGACAGCCATCAGCCCCAGCATTTT.

This clone was recorded once. The V call is TRBV25-1, the J call TRBJ1-1, with 9 bases that match TRBD1. Germline V gene lookup returns CDR1 MGHDK and CDR2 SYGVNS. V was pared by 4 bases and J by 3 bases, with 3 bases of the junction left unmatched. The CDR3 covers 14 residues. The CDR3 DNA reads as TGTGCCAGCAGTGCACGACAGGGGGACACTGAAGCTTTCTTT. It yields the protein CASSARQGDTEAFF.